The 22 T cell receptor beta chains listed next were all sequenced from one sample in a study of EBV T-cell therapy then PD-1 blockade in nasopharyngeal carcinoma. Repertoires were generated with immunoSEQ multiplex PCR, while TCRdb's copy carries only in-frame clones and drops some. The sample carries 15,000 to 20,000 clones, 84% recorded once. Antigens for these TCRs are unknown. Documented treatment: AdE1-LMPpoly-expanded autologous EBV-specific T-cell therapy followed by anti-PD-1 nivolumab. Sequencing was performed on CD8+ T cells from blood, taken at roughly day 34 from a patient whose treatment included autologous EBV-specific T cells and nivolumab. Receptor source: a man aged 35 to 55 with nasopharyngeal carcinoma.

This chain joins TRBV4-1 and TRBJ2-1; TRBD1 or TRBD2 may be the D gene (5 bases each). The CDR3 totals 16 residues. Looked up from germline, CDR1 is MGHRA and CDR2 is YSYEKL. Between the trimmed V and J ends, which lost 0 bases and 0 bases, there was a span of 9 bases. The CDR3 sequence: CASSQDGGSSYNEQFF. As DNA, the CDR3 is TGCGCCAGCAGCCAAGATGGGGGAAGCTCCTACAATGAGCAGTTCTTC.

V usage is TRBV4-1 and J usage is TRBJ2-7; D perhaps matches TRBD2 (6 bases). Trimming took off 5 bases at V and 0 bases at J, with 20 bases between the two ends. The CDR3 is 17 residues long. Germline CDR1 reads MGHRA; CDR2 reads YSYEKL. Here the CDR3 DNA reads TGCGCCAGCAGCTACCTTGGAGGGGCGTACGGCTCCTACGAGCAGTACTTC. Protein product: CASSYLGGAYGSYEQYF.

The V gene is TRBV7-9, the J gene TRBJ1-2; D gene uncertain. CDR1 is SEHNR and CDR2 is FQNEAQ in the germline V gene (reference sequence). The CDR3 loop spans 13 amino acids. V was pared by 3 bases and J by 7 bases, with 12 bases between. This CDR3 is CASSFGGTVGYTF. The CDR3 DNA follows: TGTGCCAGCAGCTTCGGAGGAACCGTTGGCTACACCTTC.

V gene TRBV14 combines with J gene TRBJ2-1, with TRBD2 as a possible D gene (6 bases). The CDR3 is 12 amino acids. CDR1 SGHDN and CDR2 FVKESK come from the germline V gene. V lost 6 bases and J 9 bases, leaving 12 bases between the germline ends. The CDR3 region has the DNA TGTGCCAGCAGTGTAGCGGTAACTGAGCAGTTCTTC. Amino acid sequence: CASSVAVTEQFF.

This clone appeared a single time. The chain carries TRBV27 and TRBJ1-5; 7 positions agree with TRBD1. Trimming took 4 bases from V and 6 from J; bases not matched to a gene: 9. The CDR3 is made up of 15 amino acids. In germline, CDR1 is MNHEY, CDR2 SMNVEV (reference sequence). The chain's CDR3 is CASSSGQAGGQPQHF. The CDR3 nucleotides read TGTGCCAGCAGTTCTGGACAGGCCGGGGGTCAGCCCCAGCATTTT.

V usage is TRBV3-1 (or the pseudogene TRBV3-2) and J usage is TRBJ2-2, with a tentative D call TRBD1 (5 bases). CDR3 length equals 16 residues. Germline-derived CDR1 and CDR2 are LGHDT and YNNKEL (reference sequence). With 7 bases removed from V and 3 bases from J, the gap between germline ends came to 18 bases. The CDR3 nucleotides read TGTGCCAGCACCCGCCAATATGTCAGGGACACCGGGGAGCTGTTTTTT. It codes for CASTRQYVRDTGELFF.

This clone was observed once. CDR3 loop: CASSSRLMILNTEAFF. The DNA for the CDR3 is TGTGCCAGCAGCTCCCGGCTTATGATCCTGAACACTGAAGCTTTCTTT. The V call is TRBV7-9, the J call TRBJ1-1; D gene uncertain. Germline V CDR1 and CDR2: SEHNR, FQNEAQ (reference sequence). The CDR3 is 16 amino acids. V lost 4 bases to trimming and J lost 0 bases, with 15 bases between them.

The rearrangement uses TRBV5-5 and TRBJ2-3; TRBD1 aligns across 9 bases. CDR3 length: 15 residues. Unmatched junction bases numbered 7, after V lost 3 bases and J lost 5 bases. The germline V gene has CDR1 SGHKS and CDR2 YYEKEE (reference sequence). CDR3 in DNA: TGTGCCAGCAGCTGGGCGGGACAGGGTGGAGATACGCAGTATTTT. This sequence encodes CASSWAGQGGDTQYF. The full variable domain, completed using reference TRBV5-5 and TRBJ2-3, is DAGVTQSPTHLIKTRGQQVTLRCSPISGHKSVSWYQQVLGQGPQFIFQYYEKEERGRGNFPDRFSARQFPNYSSELNVNALLLGDSALYLCASSWAGQGGDTQYFGPGTRLTVL.

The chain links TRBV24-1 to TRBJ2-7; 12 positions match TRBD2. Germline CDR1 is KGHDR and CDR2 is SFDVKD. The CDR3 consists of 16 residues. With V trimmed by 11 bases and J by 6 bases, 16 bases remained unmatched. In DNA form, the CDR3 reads TGTGCCAGCTTAACTAGCGGGGGGCCGAAGCTCGGCGAGCAGTACTTC. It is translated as CASLTSGGPKLGEQYF.

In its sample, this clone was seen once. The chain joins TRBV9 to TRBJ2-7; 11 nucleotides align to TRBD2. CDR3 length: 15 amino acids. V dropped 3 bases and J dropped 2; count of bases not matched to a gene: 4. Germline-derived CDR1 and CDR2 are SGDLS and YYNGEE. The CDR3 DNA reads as TGTGCCAGCAGCGACACTAGCGGGGGCCCCTACGAGCAGTACTTC. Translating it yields CASSDTSGGPYEQYF.

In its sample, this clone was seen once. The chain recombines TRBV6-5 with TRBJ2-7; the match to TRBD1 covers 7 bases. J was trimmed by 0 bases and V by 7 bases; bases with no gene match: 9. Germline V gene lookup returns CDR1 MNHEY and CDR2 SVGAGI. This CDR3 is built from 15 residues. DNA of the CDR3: TGTGCCAGCATCGGACCCGGGACAGACTCCTACGAGCAGTACTTC. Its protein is CASIGPGTDSYEQYF.

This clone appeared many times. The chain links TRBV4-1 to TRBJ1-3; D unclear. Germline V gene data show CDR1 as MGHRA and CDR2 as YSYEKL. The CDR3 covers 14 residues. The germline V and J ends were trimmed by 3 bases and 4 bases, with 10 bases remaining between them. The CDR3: CASSHPSTGNTIYF. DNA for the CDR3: TGCGCCAGCAGCCATCCCTCAACCGGAAACACCATATATTTT.

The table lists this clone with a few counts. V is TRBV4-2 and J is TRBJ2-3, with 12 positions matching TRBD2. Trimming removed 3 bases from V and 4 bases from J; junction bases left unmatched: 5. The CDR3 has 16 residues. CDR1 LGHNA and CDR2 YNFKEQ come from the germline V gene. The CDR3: CASSQDGTSGPDTQYF. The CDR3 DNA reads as TGTGCCAGCAGCCAGGACGGGACTAGCGGGCCAGATACGCAGTATTTT.

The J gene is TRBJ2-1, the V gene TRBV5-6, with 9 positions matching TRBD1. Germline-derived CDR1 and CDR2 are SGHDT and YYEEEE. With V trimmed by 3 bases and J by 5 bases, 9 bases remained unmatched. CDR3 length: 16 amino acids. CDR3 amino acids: CASSYLYRGQDNEQFF. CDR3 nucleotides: TGTGCCAGCAGCTACCTATACAGGGGGCAGGACAATGAGCAGTTCTTC.

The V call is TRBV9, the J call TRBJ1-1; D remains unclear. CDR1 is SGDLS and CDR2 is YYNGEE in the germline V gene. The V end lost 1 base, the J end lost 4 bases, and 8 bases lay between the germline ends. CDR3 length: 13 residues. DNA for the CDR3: TGTGCCAGCAGCGTATTCTTGGGCACTGAAGCTTTCTTT. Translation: CASSVFLGTEAFF.

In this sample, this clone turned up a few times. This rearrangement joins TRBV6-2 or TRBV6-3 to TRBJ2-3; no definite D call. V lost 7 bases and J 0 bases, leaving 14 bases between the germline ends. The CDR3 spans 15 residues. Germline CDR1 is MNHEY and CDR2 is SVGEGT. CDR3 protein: CASTPGTSSTDTQYF. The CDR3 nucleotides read TGTGCCAGCACCCCCGGAACCTCTAGCACAGATACGCAGTATTTT.

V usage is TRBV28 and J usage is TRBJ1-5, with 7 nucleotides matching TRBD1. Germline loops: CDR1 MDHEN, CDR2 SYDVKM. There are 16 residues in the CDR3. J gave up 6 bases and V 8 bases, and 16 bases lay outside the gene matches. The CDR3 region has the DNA TGTGCCAGCGAAAAGAGGGCAGCAGGGGGGGTTCAGCCCCAGCATTTT. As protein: CASEKRAAGGVQPQHF.

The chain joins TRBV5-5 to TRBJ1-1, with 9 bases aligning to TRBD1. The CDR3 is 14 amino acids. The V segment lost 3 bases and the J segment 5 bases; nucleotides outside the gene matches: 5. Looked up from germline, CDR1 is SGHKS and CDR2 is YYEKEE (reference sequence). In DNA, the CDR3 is TGTGCCAGCAGCTGGACAGGGGTTGAGACTGAAGCTTTCTTT. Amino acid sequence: CASSWTGVETEAFF.

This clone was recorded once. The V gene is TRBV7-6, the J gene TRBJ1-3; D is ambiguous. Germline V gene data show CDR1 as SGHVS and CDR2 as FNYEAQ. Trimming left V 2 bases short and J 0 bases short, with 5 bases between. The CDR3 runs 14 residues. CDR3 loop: CASSLTVSGNTIYF. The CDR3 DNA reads TGTGCCAGCAGCTTAACAGTCTCTGGAAACACCATATATTTT.

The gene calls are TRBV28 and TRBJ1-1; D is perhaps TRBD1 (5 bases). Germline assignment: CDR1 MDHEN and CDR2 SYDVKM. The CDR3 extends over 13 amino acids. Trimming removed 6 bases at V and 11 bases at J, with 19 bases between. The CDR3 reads CASSPGGGVDAFF. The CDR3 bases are TGTGCCAGCAGCCCCGGGGGAGGTGTTGATGCTTTCTTT.

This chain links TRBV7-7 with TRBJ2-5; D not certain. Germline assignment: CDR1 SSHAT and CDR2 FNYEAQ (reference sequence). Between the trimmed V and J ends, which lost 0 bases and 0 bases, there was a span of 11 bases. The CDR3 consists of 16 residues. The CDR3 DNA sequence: TGTGCCAGCAGCTTAGCGCCTGTCAATCACCAAGAGACCCAGTACTTC. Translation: CASSLAPVNHQETQYF.

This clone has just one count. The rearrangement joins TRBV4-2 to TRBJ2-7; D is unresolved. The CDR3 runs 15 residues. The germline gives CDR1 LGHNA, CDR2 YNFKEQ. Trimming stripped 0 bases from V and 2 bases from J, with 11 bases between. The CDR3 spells CASSQDFRVPYEQYF. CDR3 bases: TGTGCCAGCAGCCAAGATTTCCGCGTCCCCTACGAGCAGTACTTC.